This T cell receptor beta chain was documented in a study of T cells in Graves' hyperthyroidism and ophthalmopathy. Regarding the study as a whole: Ophthalmopathy was model-predicted a median roughly 6.2 months pre-onset.

Amplified regions were TCR beta CDR3 sequences from RNA transcripts. TCR CDR3 underwent first-round RT-PCR with the HTBI primer set. TCRdb called the multiplex PCR reads again in MiXCR, with one record for every CDR3 protein. The data contain 650,000 to 800,000 distinct CDR3 sequences, less than 45% of them seen just once; the ten biggest clones take up 6.5% to 9%. This clonotype has a handful of counts. The antigen is not known. The origin of this receptor is an adult man with Graves' disease, either hyperthyroidism or ophthalmopathy (not recorded which). Sequenced sample: peripheral blood or thyroid tissue (not recorded which).

This chain's CDR3 is CASTGGSSNSPLHF. CDR3 nucleotides: TGTGCCAGCACGGGGGGCTCAAGTAATTCACCCCTCCACTTT. The gene calls are TRBV6-5 and TRBJ1-6, with D maybe TRBD1 (6 bases). Germline V gene sequence: CDR1 MNHEY, CDR2 SVGAGI. This CDR3 spans 14 amino acids. The V end lost 7 bases, the J end lost 6 bases, and 13 bases lay between the germline ends.